The 11 T cell receptor beta chains presented below share a single source sample, sequenced in a study of T cell responses to AZD1222 COVID-19 vaccine. The method was immunoSEQ multiplex PCR; TCRdb's version includes in-frame clones alone and lacks a portion of them. Of some 87,000 clones listed, around nine tenths are singletons. Specimen: peripheral blood, collected on day 0 of MenACWY control vaccination. The receptors were gathered from an adult in good health.

The V call is TRBV11-1, the J call TRBJ2-1; D gene ambiguous. The CDR3 consists of 16 residues. V shed 1 base and J shed 0 bases, with 10 bases lying between them. Germline CDR1 and CDR2: SGHAT and FQDESV (reference sequence). This CDR3 reads CASSLVQARSYNEQFF. Here the CDR3 DNA reads TGTGCCAGCAGCTTAGTCCAGGCACGCTCCTACAATGAGCAGTTCTTC.

The V gene is TRBV7-2, the J gene TRBJ2-7, with 7 bases matching TRBD1. The CDR3 has 14 residues. The V and J ends lost 6 bases and 3 bases, in that order; junction bases with no gene match: 8. CDR1 SGHTA and CDR2 FQGNSA come from the germline V gene. The CDR3 sequence: CASSRIGDSYEQYF. The CDR3 region has the DNA TGTGCCAGCAGTCGAATCGGGGACAGCTACGAGCAGTACTTC.

The gene calls are TRBV28 and TRBJ1-3, with a weak D call TRBD1 (6 bases). Germline-derived CDR1 and CDR2 are MDHEN and SYDVKM. The CDR3 has 14 residues. The ends were cut back, 5 bases at V and 0 bases at J, with 8 bases in the middle. In DNA form, the CDR3 reads TGTGCCAGCAGTAGGACAGTCTCTGGAAACACCATATATTTT. Residues: CASSRTVSGNTIYF.

The CDR3 DNA is TGTGCCAGCAGTTTATTGCAGGGGAGGGAGGGCTACACCTTC. As protein: CASSLLQGREGYTF. This sequence joins TRBV28 and TRBJ1-2; possibly TRBD1 for D (6 bases). The germline gives CDR1 MDHEN, CDR2 SYDVKM. The CDR3 runs 14 residues. V was cut by 1 base and J by 8 bases, with 14 bases left in between.

The V call is TRBV5-4, the J call TRBJ2-1; 7 bases are shared with TRBD2. V shed 4 bases and J 7 bases; nucleotides not matched to a gene: 14. The CDR3 totals 16 residues. CDR1 and CDR2 (germline): SGHNT, YYREEE (reference sequence). In DNA, the CDR3 is TGTGCCAGCAGCCTCCCTCCGGCGGGAGTTCCAAATGAGCAGTTCTTC. It encodes CASSLPPAGVPNEQFF.

CDR3 sequence (DNA): TGTGCCAGCAGTTTTTCGGGATTAGATACGCAGTATTTT. This translates into CASSFSGLDTQYF. The rearrangement links TRBV28 to TRBJ2-3; possible D gene TRBD2, 5 bases. Between the trimmed V and J ends, which lost 3 bases and 5 bases, there was a span of 9 bases. There are 13 residues in the CDR3. Looked up from germline, CDR1 is MDHEN and CDR2 is SYDVKM.

The V gene is TRBV4-1, the J gene TRBJ2-1; D remains unclear. V lost 4 bases to trimming and J lost 7 bases, with 11 bases between them. The CDR3 has 13 residues. From germline, CDR1 is MGHRA and CDR2 YSYEKL. The DNA for the CDR3 is TGCGCCAGCAGCCGGAATGAGGTGAATGAGCAGTTCTTC. It yields the protein CASSRNEVNEQFF.

This rearrangement joins TRBV5-8 to TRBJ2-2; D remains ambiguous. CDR1 is SGHTS, CDR2 YDEGEE, per germline. Trimming took off 0 bases at V and 6 bases at J, with 15 bases between the two ends. This CDR3 contains 16 residues. The CDR3 is CASSLGDQSPAGELFF. CDR3 DNA sequence: TGTGCCAGCAGCTTGGGTGATCAGAGCCCGGCCGGGGAGCTGTTTTTT.

The chain combines TRBV19 with TRBJ1-5, with D tentatively TRBD1 (5 bases). This CDR3 is built from 16 residues. Germline CDR1 and CDR2: LNHDA and SQIVND (reference sequence). V was trimmed by 7 bases and J by 1 base, leaving 17 bases between them. The DNA of the CDR3 is TGTGCCAGTACTCGACTGTGGGGGGAAAGCAATCAGCCCCAGCATTTT. Translating gives CASTRLWGESNQPQHF. Filled out from reference TRBV19 and TRBJ1-5, the complete variable domain reads DGGITQSPKYLFRKEGQNVTLSCEQNLNHDAMYWYRQDPGQGLRLIYYSQIVNDFQKGDIAEGYSVSREKKESFPLTVTSAQKNPTAFYLCASTRLWGESNQPQHFGDGTRLSIL.

The chain combines TRBV3-1 (or the pseudogene TRBV3-2) with TRBJ2-3; possibly TRBD1 for D (5 bases). This CDR3 spans 15 amino acids. CDR1 LGHDT and CDR2 YNNKEL come from the germline V gene (reference sequence). Trimming cost V 0 bases and J 2 bases, with 9 bases left between them. CDR3 in DNA: TGTGCCAGCAGCCAAGATATGGACACCACAGATACGCAGTATTTT. Protein sequence: CASSQDMDTTDTQYF.

The chain is built from TRBV25-1 and TRBJ1-1; the D gene is possibly TRBD1 (6 bases). Germline CDR1 is MGHDK and CDR2 is SYGVNS. The CDR3 length is 16 residues. V lost 3 bases and J 1 base, leaving 15 bases between the germline ends. CDR3 sequence reads: CASSDQTRGRNTEAFF. For the CDR3, the DNA is TGTGCCAGCAGTGATCAAACCAGGGGCCGGAACACTGAAGCTTTCTTT.